This passage covers 24 T cell receptor beta chains from one sample sequenced in a study of CD8 T cells in ankylosing spondylitis. MiXCR, run by TCRdb on the 5' RACE reads, gives a single entry per CDR3 protein. The table has 150,000 to 200,000 distinct CDR3 sequences, about 18% seen once; the top ten hold around 4%. Sequenced sample: blood, either unsorted or a sorted T cell fraction (not recorded which). The receptor set was obtained from a male donor under 30 with ankylosing spondylitis or in good health (not recorded which).

This clonotype was picked up many times. The rearrangement links TRBV6-2 or TRBV6-3 to TRBJ2-3; 13 bases line up with TRBD2. The CDR3 is 17 residues long. Germline V gene data show CDR1 as MNHEY and CDR2 as SVGEGT. Losses at the gene ends were 2 bases for V and 9 bases for J; bases not matched to a gene: 11. Here the CDR3 reads CASSYAGWTSGRNTQYF. In DNA, the CDR3 is TGTGCCAGCAGTTACGCCGGGTGGACTAGCGGGAGAAACACGCAGTATTTT.

This clonotype was counted once. This chain links TRBV19 with TRBJ2-7; D possibly corresponds to TRBD2 (5 bases). Trimming removed 4 bases at V and 7 bases at J, with 20 bases between. Looked up from germline, CDR1 is LNHDA and CDR2 is SQIVND (reference sequence). This CDR3 has 15 amino acids. This CDR3 is CASSKTHSGKGEQYV. CDR3 in DNA: TGTGCCAGTAGTAAAACCCACAGCGGCAAAGGGGAGCAGTACGTC.

This clonotype has a count of ten or more. This rearrangement joins TRBV7-9 to TRBJ2-2; TRBD2 matches at 7 bases. The V and J ends lost 2 bases and 4 bases, in that order; junction bases with no gene match: 4. The CDR3 sequence is 15 residues long. Germline V CDR1 and CDR2: SEHNR, FQNEAQ (reference sequence). The CDR3 bases are TGTGCCAGCAGCTTACGCGGGAGAAGCACCGGGGAGCTGTTTTTT. Amino acid sequence: CASSLRGRSTGELFF.

In its sample, this clonotype was seen many times. The chain is built from TRBV7-9 and TRBJ1-1; no firm D call. Germline CDR1 SEHNR, CDR2 FQNEAQ (reference sequence). This CDR3 is built from 14 residues. V gave up 1 base and J gave up 1 base, with 7 bases separating them. In DNA, the CDR3 is TGTGCCAGCAGCTTAGAACGCCCGAACACTGAAGCTTTCTTT. Protein: CASSLERPNTEAFF.

This clonotype has more than one count but fewer than ten. The rearrangement uses TRBV5-1 and TRBJ2-7; TRBD2 agrees at 12 bases. V was clipped by 5 bases and J by 2 bases; unmatched bases: 8. CDR1 and CDR2 from the germline V gene are SGHRS and YFSETQ. This CDR3 is 16 amino acids long. The CDR3 DNA is TGCGCCAGCAGTACCCTAGGACTAGCGGGGCCCTACGAGCAGTACGTC. Amino acid sequence: CASSTLGLAGPYEQYV.

This clonotype was recorded many times. The chain links TRBV7-2 to TRBJ2-3; weak D call: TRBD1 (5 bases). V gave up 3 bases and J gave up 1 base, with 11 bases separating them. CDR3 size: 15 residues. CDR1 and CDR2 (germline): SGHTA, FQGNSA. CDR3 nucleotides: TGTGCCAGCAGCTTTGGTCAGGGTGGCACAGATACGCAGTATTTT. Residues: CASSFGQGGTDTQYF. The full variable domain, with the rest looked up from reference TRBV7-2 and TRBJ2-3, is GAGVSQSPSNKVTEKGKDVELRCDPISGHTALYWYRQSLGQGLEFLIYFQGNSAPDKSGLPSDRFSAERTGGSVSTLTIQRTQQEDSAVYLCASSFGQGGTDTQYFGPGTRLTVL.

This clonotype has at least ten counts. Compared with germline, one end of the junction differs, possibly owing to a read error. The CDR3: CASSLASGSNQPQHF. The CDR3 nucleotides read TGTGCCAGCAGCTTAGCTTCAGGGAGCAATCAGCCCCAGCATTTT. The chain is built from TRBV12-3 or TRBV12-4 and TRBJ1-5; D might be TRBD1 (5 bases). This CDR3 is 15 amino acids long.

This clonotype was seen a handful of times. This chain uses TRBV20-1 with TRBJ2-5; 11 nucleotides agree with TRBD2. The CDR3 extends over 14 amino acids. Germline values: CDR1 DFQATT, CDR2 SNEGSKA (reference sequence). The trim removed 4 bases at V and 4 bases at J, leaving 5 bases unmatched. For the CDR3, the DNA is TGCAGTGCTACCCCCGGACTAGCGGGAGAGACCCAGTACTTC. Translating gives CSATPGLAGETQYF.

Ten or more counts support this clonotype. The V gene is TRBV24-1, the J gene TRBJ2-7; 10 bases align to TRBD1. The CDR3 spans 15 residues. Germline V gene lookup returns CDR1 KGHDR and CDR2 SFDVKD. The junction had 5 bases not matched to a gene; V was cut back by 4 bases and J by 3 bases. This CDR3 is CATSDPGQGFYEQYF. CDR3 in DNA: TGTGCCACCAGTGACCCGGGACAGGGGTTCTACGAGCAGTACTTC.

This sequence joins TRBV6-5 and TRBJ1-2; no clear D gene. The germline gives CDR1 MNHEY, CDR2 SVGAGI. With 0 bases removed from V and 5 bases from J, the gap between germline ends came to 10 bases. The CDR3 loop spans 14 amino acids. CDR3 region: CASSYSRNGYGYTF. CDR3 nucleotide sequence: TGTGCCAGCAGTTACTCGAGGAACGGGTATGGCTACACCTTC.

This clonotype was detected ten times or more. The rearrangement links TRBV4-1 to TRBJ2-5; 10 nucleotides agree with TRBD1. Trimming at V came to 0 bases and at J to 3 bases, leaving 7 bases not matched to a gene. CDR3 length equals 17 residues. Germline CDR1 reads MGHRA; CDR2 reads YSYEKL. The chain's CDR3 is CASSQDLGQGLEETQYF. The CDR3 nucleotides are TGCGCCAGCAGCCAAGATCTGGGACAGGGGTTGGAAGAGACCCAGTACTTC.

The table lists this clonotype with a few counts. V and J are TRBV12-3 or TRBV12-4 and TRBJ2-1, with D uncertain. The germline V and J ends were trimmed by 4 bases and 14 bases, with 15 bases remaining between them. This CDR3 has 12 amino acids. As DNA, the CDR3 is TGTGCCAGCAGTTCCCTACCGTCTTGGGAGTTCTTC. Protein product: CASSSLPSWEFF.

This clonotype has a count of ten or more. As DNA, the CDR3 is TGTGCCCTGGGGACAGCATCCCACGGGGAGCTGTTTTTT. Its translation is CALGTASHGELFF. V gene TRBV10-3 combines with J gene TRBJ2-2; 7 bases map to TRBD1. J lost 7 bases, V lost 11 bases, and 10 bases had no gene match. The CDR3 is made up of 13 amino acids. Germline loops: CDR1 ENHRY, CDR2 SYGVKD.

Only a few counts were recorded for this clonotype. The chain is built from TRBV18 and TRBJ2-6; the D call may be TRBD1 or TRBD2 (5 bases each). Between the trimmed V and J ends, which lost 3 bases and 2 bases, there was a span of 11 bases. Germline V gives CDR1 KGHSH, CDR2 LQKENI. This CDR3 is built from 16 residues. The DNA of the CDR3 is TGTGCCAGCTCACCCCCGAGAGGGGCTGGGGCCAACGTCCTGACTTTC. Translated: CASSPPRGAGANVLTF.

This clonotype has a count of ten or more. As DNA, the CDR3 is TGCAGCGTTGGGGGGTTCGACGAGCAGTACTTC. This gives the protein CSVGGFDEQYF. V usage is TRBV29-1 and J usage is TRBJ2-7; D is perhaps TRBD1 or TRBD2 (5 bases each). This CDR3 is 11 amino acids long. Trimming took 4 bases from V and 5 from J, leaving 9 bases between them. Germline V gene lookup returns CDR1 SQVTM and CDR2 ANQGSEA.

The chain has TRBV15 and TRBJ1-1; D may be TRBD1 (6 bases). Germline values: CDR1 LNHNV, CDR2 YYDKDF (reference sequence). The length of the CDR3 is 14 residues. V shed 1 base and J shed 3 bases, with 9 bases lying between them. CDR3 nucleotides: TGTGCCACCAGCAGAGGGGGGGCGGACACTGAAGCTTTCTTT. The encoded protein is CATSRGGADTEAFF.

The chain is built from TRBV29-1 and TRBJ1-1; D unresolved. Germline CDR1 reads SQVTM; CDR2 reads ANQGSEA. Trimming cost V 7 bases and J 2 bases, with 11 bases left between them. The CDR3 is 12 residues long. The CDR3 is CSARVINTEAFF. Written as DNA, the CDR3 is TGCAGCGCAAGGGTTATTAACACTGAAGCTTTCTTT.

This clonotype was seen repeatedly, ten times or more. The CDR3 spells CASSLMEGFRRGGYTF. CDR3 nucleotides: TGTGCCAGCAGTTTAATGGAGGGGTTCAGGCGAGGTGGCTACACCTTC. This rearrangement joins TRBV12-3 or TRBV12-4 to TRBJ1-2; maybe TRBD1 (5 bases). This CDR3 contains 16 residues. V lost 2 bases and J 7 bases, leaving 20 bases between the germline ends.

This clonotype was detected ten times or more. V and J are TRBV18 and TRBJ2-7; 9 bases agree with TRBD1. V shed 6 bases and J 3 bases; nucleotides not matched to a gene: 9. This CDR3 contains 15 residues. CDR1 and CDR2 from the germline V gene are KGHSH and LQKENI. CDR3 sequence (DNA): TGTGCCAGCTCGGACAGGGGAAAGTCGGTCTACGAGCAGTACTTC. Protein product: CASSDRGKSVYEQYF.

The chain uses TRBV14 and TRBJ1-1; D possibly corresponds to TRBD1 (6 bases). The CDR3 is 13 amino acids. Trimming stripped 4 bases from V and 8 bases from J, with 14 bases between. Germline CDR1 SGHDN, CDR2 FVKESK. The CDR3 region is CASSRQTGREAFF. The DNA of the CDR3 is TGTGCCAGCAGCCGACAGACAGGAAGGGAAGCTTTCTTT.

This clonotype was recorded many times. The chain uses TRBV24-1 and TRBJ2-7, with 8 positions matching TRBD2. After removal of 5 bases from V and 3 bases from J, the junction contained 8 bases not matched to a gene. The CDR3 is 15 amino acids. The germline V gene has CDR1 KGHDR and CDR2 SFDVKD. The CDR3 DNA sequence: TGTGCCACCAGTGGTGAGCGGGAGTATCACTACGAGCAGTACTTC. Translating gives CATSGEREYHYEQYF.

This clonotype was detected many times. This chain connects TRBV3-1 to TRBJ1-4, with 10 bases matching TRBD1. Germline V gene lookup returns CDR1 LGHDT and CDR2 YNNKEL (reference sequence). Trimming cost V 1 base and J 7 bases; bases outside gene matches: 3. The CDR3 totals 15 residues. The CDR3: CASSQGRTGGEKLFF. Here the CDR3 DNA reads TGTGCCAGCAGCCAAGGAAGGACAGGGGGTGAAAAACTGTTTTTT.

This clonotype was recorded at least ten times. The chain uses TRBV27 and TRBJ2-2; D could derive from TRBD1 or TRBD2 (5 bases each). CDR3 size: 16 residues. CDR1 is MNHEY, CDR2 SMNVEV, per germline (reference sequence). The V gene lost 2 bases and the J gene lost 7 bases, with 17 bases spanning the gap. This CDR3 is CASSLRGAGFGGELFF. In DNA, the CDR3 is TGTGCCAGCAGTTTAAGGGGAGCAGGGTTCGGCGGGGAGCTGTTTTTT.

This clonotype showed up many times. The gene calls are TRBV9 and TRBJ2-7; 11 bases agree with TRBD2. Germline loops: CDR1 SGDLS, CDR2 YYNGEE. The trim removed 3 bases at V and 0 bases at J, leaving 5 bases unmatched. This CDR3 is built from 16 residues. The DNA for the CDR3 is TGTGCCAGCAGCGCGACCGGGACTAGCGGCTCCTACGAGCAGTACTTC. Translated, it gives CASSATGTSGSYEQYF.